A single sample is the source of the 32 T cell receptor beta chains below, sequenced in a study of human T cells and chemical hapten exposure. TCRdb re-called the RACE reads through MiXCR, storing one row per CDR3 protein. This repertoire shows about 300,000 distinct CDR3 sequences, 4.5% to 7% found once; its top ten account for less than 9%. Time point noted: pre-sensitization, week 0. Stated treatment: therapeutic diphenylcyclopropenone sensitization with weekly scalp DPC. The source was whole blood, collected in connection with sensitization to the hapten diphenylcyclopropenone (DPC). These TCRs come from a woman aged 18-29 years with alopecia areata. Some clones in this sample may be carry-over from other donors' samples.

This sequence joins TRBV24-1 and TRBJ2-5, with D unresolved. Trimming pared 3 bases from V and 2 bases from J, leaving 3 bases between. The CDR3 contains 12 residues. The germline gives CDR1 KGHDR, CDR2 SFDVKD. The CDR3, as DNA: TGTGCCACCAGTGATCTTCAAGAGACCCAGTACTTC. It yields the protein CATSDLQETQYF.

This rearrangement joins TRBV3-1 to TRBJ2-7; TRBD1 might be the D (5 bases). V was cut by 2 bases and J by 2 bases, with 19 bases left in between. Germline CDR1 and CDR2: LGHDT and YNNKEL (reference sequence). This CDR3 comprises 17 residues. CDR3 nucleotides: TGTGCCAGCAGCCAACGGATTAGGACACCTGACCCCTACGAGCAGTACTTC. Its translation is CASSQRIRTPDPYEQYF.

This clonotype was counted a few times. The gene calls are TRBV12-3 or TRBV12-4 and TRBJ2-1; 11 nucleotides match TRBD2. Unmatched junction bases numbered 4, after V lost 6 bases and J lost 3 bases. The length of the CDR3 is 15 residues. CDR3 DNA sequence: TGTGCCAGCAGCTCGACTAGCGGGGACTACAATGAGCAGTTCTTC. Its translation is CASSSTSGDYNEQFF.

The chain recombines TRBV5-4 with TRBJ1-2, with D possibly TRBD1 on 6 matching bases. CDR1 and CDR2 from the germline V gene are SGHNT and YYREEE (reference sequence). The V and J ends lost 3 bases and 1 base respectively, with 10 bases between them. The CDR3 has 14 residues. CDR3: CASSSGQNNYGYTF. CDR3 nucleotides: TGTGCCAGCAGCTCCGGACAGAATAACTATGGCTACACCTTC.

Comments on this clonotype: Given a much more abundant clone one base away, this may be a read error. The genes are TRBV6-5 and TRBJ1-5; TRBD1 is a possible D gene (5 bases). Germline CDR1 and CDR2: MNHEY and SVGAGI. The CDR3 sequence is 14 residues long. The CDR3 sequence: CASRPGLLYQPRHF. The CDR3 nucleotides are TGTGCCAGCAGGCCGGGACTCCTTTATCAGCCCCGGCATTTT.

This clonotype occurred a few times. The rearrangement uses TRBV6-5 and TRBJ2-7; D is perhaps TRBD1 (6 bases). This CDR3 comprises 11 residues. Looked up from germline, CDR1 is MNHEY and CDR2 is SVGAGI. The germline V and J ends were trimmed by 8 bases and 5 bases, with 10 bases remaining between them. The CDR3 DNA follows: TGTGCCAGCTGCAGGGGAAACGAGCAGTACTTC. Translating it yields CASCRGNEQYF.

This rearrangement joins TRBV29-1 to TRBJ2-7; D gene ambiguous. The CDR3 is 13 residues long. V gave up 6 bases and J gave up 2 bases, with 14 bases separating them. The V gene's germline CDR1 is SQVTM and CDR2 ANQGSEA. CDR3 nucleotide sequence: TGCAGCGTCAAGACGACGGCTGCCTACGAGCAGTACTTC. It specifies CSVKTTAAYEQYF.

This clonotype was seen a handful of times. The chain combines TRBV20-1 with TRBJ1-6; no reliable D call. V gave up 4 bases and J gave up 9 bases, with 10 bases separating them. From germline, CDR1 is DFQATT and CDR2 SNEGSKA (reference sequence). The CDR3 runs 12 residues. The CDR3 protein is CSAKLEGSPLHF. The CDR3, as DNA: TGCAGTGCTAAACTAGAGGGTTCACCCCTCCACTTT.

This clonotype was picked up a small number of times. V usage is TRBV3-1 and J usage is TRBJ2-3, with a weak D call TRBD2 (6 bases). V was shortened by 2 bases and J by 4 bases, with 10 bases between the two germline ends. In germline, CDR1 is LGHDT, CDR2 YNNKEL (reference sequence). The CDR3 loop spans 14 amino acids. The CDR3 reads CASSQSLASDTQYF. The CDR3 nucleotides read TGTGCCAGCAGCCAATCACTAGCTTCAGATACGCAGTATTTT.

This clonotype was counted many times. The rearrangement uses TRBV3-1 and TRBJ2-5; D perhaps matches TRBD1 (6 bases). V shed 1 base and J shed 5 bases, with 14 bases lying between them. Per germline, CDR1 LGHDT and CDR2 YNNKEL (reference sequence). This CDR3 has 15 amino acids. CDR3 sequence reads: CASSQGQGIRETQYF. CDR3 nucleotide sequence: TGTGCCAGCAGCCAAGGCCAGGGGATACGGGAGACCCAGTACTTC.

This clonotype was observed many times. CDR3 amino acids: CASSLGLLVANEQFF. The CDR3 DNA reads as TGTGCCAGCAGCTTGGGGTTACTAGTGGCCAATGAGCAGTTCTTC. The chain combines TRBV5-6 with TRBJ2-1; possible D gene TRBD2, 5 bases. Per the germline V gene, CDR1 is SGHDT and CDR2 is YYEEEE. The CDR3 has 15 amino acids. The V and J ends lost 0 bases and 6 bases respectively, with 13 bases between them.

In this sample, this clonotype turned up a few times. This chain connects TRBV5-4 to TRBJ2-5, with a possible D match to TRBD1 (7 bases). With 4 bases removed from V and 4 bases from J, the gap between germline ends came to 14 bases. CDR3 size: 14 residues. The germline V gene has CDR1 SGHNT and CDR2 YYREEE (reference sequence). DNA for the CDR3: TGTGCCAGCAGCCTCAGGGGGGCCCCAGAGACCCAGTACTTC. Translating it yields CASSLRGAPETQYF.

The chain recombines TRBV20-1 with TRBJ2-7, with TRBD2 as a possible D gene (7 bases). The CDR3 totals 14 residues. Germline-derived CDR1 and CDR2 are DFQATT and SNEGSKA (reference sequence). V was cut by 0 bases and J by 4 bases, with 13 bases left in between. The CDR3 nucleotides are TGCAGTGCTAGAGATGGGGGAGGGGGTTACGAGCAGTACTTC. It translates to CSARDGGGGYEQYF.

This clonotype was observed at least ten times. The rearrangement uses TRBV7-2 and TRBJ2-2; TRBD1 matches 8 bases. CDR3 size: 16 residues. V lost 2 bases, J lost 2 bases, and 4 bases stayed unmatched. CDR1 and CDR2 from the germline V gene are SGHTA and FQGNSA. CDR3 sequence (DNA): TGTGCCAGCAGCTTAACAGGGGGTTCAAACACCGGGGAGCTGTTTTTT. Translated, it gives CASSLTGGSNTGELFF.

This clonotype was observed a few times. This rearrangement joins TRBV27 to TRBJ2-6; D gene uncertain. CDR3 length: 15 amino acids. The V and J ends lost 3 bases and 1 base respectively, with 7 bases between them. Germline-derived CDR1 and CDR2 are MNHEY and SMNVEV (reference sequence). The CDR3 DNA is TGTGCCAGCAGTTTTTTTCCGTCTGGGGCCAACGTCCTGACTTTC. Translation: CASSFFPSGANVLTF.

This chain connects TRBV4-1 to TRBJ1-2; D is uncertain. V lost 4 bases, J lost 0 bases, and 15 bases lay in between. CDR1 is MGHRA and CDR2 is YSYEKL in the germline V gene. The CDR3 is made up of 16 amino acids. The CDR3 protein is CASSRERVASNYGYTF. In DNA, the CDR3 is TGCGCCAGCAGCCGAGAGAGAGTGGCGTCTAACTATGGCTACACCTTC.

In this sample, this clonotype turned up many times. The chain uses TRBV6-1 and TRBJ1-1, with D tentatively TRBD1 (5 bases). Germline V gene sequence: CDR1 MNHNS, CDR2 SASEGT. There are 12 residues in the CDR3. V lost 8 bases, J lost 0 bases, and 7 bases lay in between. The CDR3 DNA reads TGTGCCAGCTGGGGCTTGAACACTGAAGCTTTCTTT. This translates into CASWGLNTEAFF.

Many counts were recorded for this clonotype. V gene TRBV24-1 combines with J gene TRBJ2-3; unclear D gene. CDR3 length equals 16 residues. V lost 2 bases and J 2 bases, leaving 13 bases between the germline ends. Germline CDR1 KGHDR, CDR2 SFDVKD. The CDR3 DNA reads as TGTGCCACCAGTGATTCGACCTCCGCGTTCACAGATACGCAGTATTTT. Its protein is CATSDSTSAFTDTQYF.

A few counts support this clonotype. This chain uses TRBV7-2 with TRBJ2-3; D gene ambiguous. Trimming took 1 base from V and 6 from J, leaving 14 bases between them. The CDR3 contains 15 residues. CDR1 and CDR2 from the germline V gene are SGHTA and FQGNSA. CDR3 protein: CASSLVMSSLDTQYF. The CDR3 DNA reads as TGTGCCAGCAGCTTAGTTATGTCTAGTCTTGATACGCAGTATTTT.

At least ten counts were recorded for this clonotype. V and J are TRBV4-1 and TRBJ2-3; 8 bases map to TRBD2. Trimming took 0 bases from V and 2 from J; bases not matched to a gene: 7. The CDR3 is 17 residues long. The germline V gene has CDR1 MGHRA and CDR2 YSYEKL. The CDR3: CASSQDLLAEITDTQYF. The CDR3 DNA sequence: TGCGCCAGCAGCCAAGATCTACTAGCGGAGATCACAGATACGCAGTATTTT.

The table lists this clonotype with many counts. The V gene is TRBV11-2, the J gene TRBJ2-3; tentatively, D is TRBD2 (6 bases). V lost 5 bases and J 0 bases, leaving 12 bases between the germline ends. Germline assignment: CDR1 SGHAT and CDR2 FQNNGV. CDR3 length: 15 amino acids. CDR3 sequence (DNA): TGTGCCAGCAGCCAGGGACTTGCTAGCACAGATACGCAGTATTTT. It specifies CASSQGLASTDTQYF.

DNA of the CDR3: TGTGCCAGCAGTTTTAACTTGGGTGAGCAGTTCTTC. Its translation: CASSFNLGEQFF. V is TRBV12-3 or TRBV12-4 and J is TRBJ2-1; D unresolved. The CDR3 is 12 amino acids. V lost 3 bases, J lost 9 bases, and 9 bases lay in between.

This clonotype was detected ten times or more. The chain employs TRBV7-9 and TRBJ1-4; a possible D gene is TRBD1 (5 bases). Trimming pared 8 bases from V and 5 bases from J, leaving 9 bases between. This CDR3 spans 12 amino acids. Germline V gene data show CDR1 as SEHNR and CDR2 as FQNEAQ (reference sequence). CDR3 in DNA: TGTGCCAGCTGGGACGGGAATGAAAAACTGTTTTTT. Translation: CASWDGNEKLFF.

The rearrangement uses TRBV4-2 and TRBJ2-2, with 8 bases aligning to TRBD2. Germline CDR1 LGHNA, CDR2 YNFKEQ. The CDR3 covers 18 residues. With 0 bases clipped from V and 8 bases from J, the junction kept 14 bases outside the gene matches. CDR3 nucleotide sequence: TGTGCCAGCAGCCAAGATTCGATGGGAACGGGGGGGAGAGGGGAGCTGTTTTTT. Translating it yields CASSQDSMGTGGRGELFF.

This chain uses TRBV5-4 with TRBJ1-1; D not certain. This CDR3 region has 14 residues. Looked up from germline, CDR1 is SGHNT and CDR2 is YYREEE (reference sequence). V lost 3 bases and J lost 1, with 10 bases in between. Here the CDR3 reads CASSSFEANTEAFF. As DNA, the CDR3 is TGTGCCAGCAGCTCGTTTGAGGCGAACACTGAAGCTTTCTTT.

Ten or more counts support this clonotype. V is TRBV4-3 and J is TRBJ1-1, with D perhaps matching TRBD1 (6 bases). This CDR3 comprises 18 residues. The germline CDR1 and CDR2 sequences are LGHNA and YSLEER. Trimming took 0 bases from V and 3 from J, leaving 20 bases between them. Written as DNA, the CDR3 is TGCGCCAGCAGCCAAGATCTGCGGAGGGGGGCAGAGGACACTGAAGCTTTCTTT. As protein: CASSQDLRRGAEDTEAFF.

This clonotype has more than one count but fewer than ten. The rearrangement joins TRBV4-3 to TRBJ1-2, with D possibly matching TRBD1 (6 bases). Trimming removed 0 bases from V and 4 bases from J, with 12 bases in between. The germline V gene has CDR1 LGHNA and CDR2 YSLEER. This CDR3 is 15 amino acids long. DNA for the CDR3: TGCGCCAGCAGCCAAGACGGGGGCGGAATCTATGGCTACACCTTC. It specifies CASSQDGGGIYGYTF.

The sample holds a few counts of this clonotype. J is TRBJ2-7 and V is TRBV6-5, with D unresolved. This CDR3 is built from 17 residues. Germline V gives CDR1 MNHEY, CDR2 SVGAGI. Deletions cut 0 bases from V and 0 bases from J, with 15 bases between. The CDR3 spells CASSYSGLTLSSYEQYF. The CDR3 bases are TGTGCCAGCAGTTACTCCGGCTTGACCCTGAGCTCCTACGAGCAGTACTTC.

The V call is TRBV10-1, the J call TRBJ2-3; the match to TRBD2 covers 11 bases. The CDR3 sequence is 16 residues long. Trimming took 5 bases from V and 2 from J; bases not matched to a gene: 6. Germline-derived CDR1 and CDR2 are WNHNN and SYGVQD (reference sequence). The CDR3 DNA follows: TGCGCCAGCAGTACACTAGCGGGGGTTCCCACAGATACGCAGTATTTT. Its protein is CASSTLAGVPTDTQYF.

The chain has TRBV7-2 and TRBJ1-2; no reliable D call. The CDR3 is 15 amino acids. V lost 5 bases, J lost 2 bases, and 15 bases lay in between. From germline, CDR1 is SGHTA and CDR2 FQGNSA. DNA of the CDR3: TGTGCCAGCAGCCGCTCTTCGACGGACAACTATGGCTACACCTTC. This translates into CASSRSSTDNYGYTF.

The chain is built from TRBV7-9 and TRBJ2-7, with TRBD1 matching over 9 bases. The CDR3 is 14 residues long. With V trimmed by 5 bases and J by 3 bases, 5 bases remained unmatched. Germline assignment: CDR1 SEHNR and CDR2 FQNEAQ (reference sequence). This chain's CDR3 is CASSEGQGHYEQYF. In DNA form, the CDR3 reads TGTGCCAGCAGCGAAGGACAGGGGCACTACGAGCAGTACTTC.

CDR3 residues: CASSQDRLLGKLFF. In DNA, the CDR3 is TGCGCCAGCAGCCAAGACAGGCTACTGGGAAAACTGTTTTTT. J is TRBJ1-4 and V is TRBV4-1; the D is unclear. Germline loops: CDR1 MGHRA, CDR2 YSYEKL. The CDR3 is made up of 14 amino acids. The V end was cut by 0 bases, the J end by 10 bases, with 12 bases between.